The entry below gives a single T cell receptor beta chain sequence along with its context. Trimming pared 2 bases from V and 5 bases from J, leaving 6 bases between. This CDR3 has 12 residues. Germline CDR1 reads MNHEY; CDR2 reads SVGEGT. In the original analysis: Amplification from reference gene primers served as the basis for estimated nucleated cell counts. TCRdb's table, derived via immunoSEQ multiplex PCR, lists solely in-frame clones and lacks some. V and J calls and clone size are those listed in that table; D and trimming were worked out from the DNA. This table has roughly 130,000 clones, over 80% appearing once. This sample was taken from a study of blood T cell repertoires in COVID-19. Study-wide background: Both acute and convalescent COVID-19 samples were obtained from the United States, Italy and Spain. PBMCs, B-cell-depleted T cells, or T cells provided the cDNA or gDNA that made up the material.

This TCR was sampled from a man aged 70-80 years with acute or convalescent COVID-19. This chain joins TRBV6-2 or TRBV6-3 and TRBJ1-1; D is undetermined. The sample consisted of peripheral blood. The CDR3 region has the DNA TGTGCCAGCAGTTACCGAGTGACTGAAGCTTTCTTT. This codes for CASSYRVTEAFF.